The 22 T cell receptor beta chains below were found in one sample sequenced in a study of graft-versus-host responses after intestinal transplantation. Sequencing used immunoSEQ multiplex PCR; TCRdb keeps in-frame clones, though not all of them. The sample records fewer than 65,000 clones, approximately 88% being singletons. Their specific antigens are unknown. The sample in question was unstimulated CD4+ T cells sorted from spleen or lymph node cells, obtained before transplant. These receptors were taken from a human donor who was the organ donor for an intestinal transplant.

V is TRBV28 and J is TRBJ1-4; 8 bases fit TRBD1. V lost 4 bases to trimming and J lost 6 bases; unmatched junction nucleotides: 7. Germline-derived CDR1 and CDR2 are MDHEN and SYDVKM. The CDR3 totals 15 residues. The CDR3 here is CASSSPGQVDEKLFF. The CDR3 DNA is TGTGCCAGCAGTTCGCCGGGACAGGTCGATGAAAAACTGTTTTTT.

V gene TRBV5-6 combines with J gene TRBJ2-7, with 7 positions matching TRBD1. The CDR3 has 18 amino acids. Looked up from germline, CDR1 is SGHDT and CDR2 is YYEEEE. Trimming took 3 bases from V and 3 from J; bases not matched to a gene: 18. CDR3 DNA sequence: TGTGCCAGCAGCTCCTCGGACAGGCCTGTAGCCCGAGACTACGAGCAGTACTTC. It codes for CASSSSDRPVARDYEQYF.

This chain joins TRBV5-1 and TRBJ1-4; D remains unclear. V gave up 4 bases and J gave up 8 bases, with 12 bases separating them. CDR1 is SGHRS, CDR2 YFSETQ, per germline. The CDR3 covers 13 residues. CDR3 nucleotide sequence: TGCGCCAGCAGCACCGGACTGGGGGAAAAACTGTTTTTT. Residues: CASSTGLGEKLFF.

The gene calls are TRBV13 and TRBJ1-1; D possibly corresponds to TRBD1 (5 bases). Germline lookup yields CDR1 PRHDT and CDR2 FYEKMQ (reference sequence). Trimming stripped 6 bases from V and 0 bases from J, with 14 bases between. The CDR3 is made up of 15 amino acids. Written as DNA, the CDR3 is TGTGCCAGCAGTTCGATCCGGGGGATGAACACTGAAGCTTTCTTT. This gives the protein CASSSIRGMNTEAFF.

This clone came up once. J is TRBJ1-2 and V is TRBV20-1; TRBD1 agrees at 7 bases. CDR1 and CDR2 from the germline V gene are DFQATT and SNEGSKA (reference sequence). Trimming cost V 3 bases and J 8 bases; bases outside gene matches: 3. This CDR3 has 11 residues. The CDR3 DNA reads TGCAGTGCTAGGACAGGGAACGGCTACACCTTC. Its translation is CSARTGNGYTF.

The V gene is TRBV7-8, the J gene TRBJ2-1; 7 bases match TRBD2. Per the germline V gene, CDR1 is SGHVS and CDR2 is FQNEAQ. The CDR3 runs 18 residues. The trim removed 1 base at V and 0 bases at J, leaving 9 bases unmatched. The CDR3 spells CASSLGIAGTSSYNEQFF. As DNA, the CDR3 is TGTGCCAGCAGCTTAGGGATAGCGGGCACCAGCTCCTACAATGAGCAGTTCTTC.

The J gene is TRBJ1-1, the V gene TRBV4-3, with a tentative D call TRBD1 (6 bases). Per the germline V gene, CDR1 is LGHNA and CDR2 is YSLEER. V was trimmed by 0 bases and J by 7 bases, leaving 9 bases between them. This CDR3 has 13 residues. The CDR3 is CASSQEGRGEAFF. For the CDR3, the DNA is TGCGCCAGCAGCCAAGAGGGCAGGGGTGAAGCTTTCTTT.

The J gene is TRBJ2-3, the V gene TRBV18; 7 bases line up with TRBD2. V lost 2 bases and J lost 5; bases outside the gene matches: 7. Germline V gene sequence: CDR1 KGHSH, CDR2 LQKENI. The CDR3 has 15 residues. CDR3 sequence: CASSPGGGPGDTQYF. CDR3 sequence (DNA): TGTGCCAGCTCACCAGGGGGAGGGCCGGGAGATACGCAGTATTTT.

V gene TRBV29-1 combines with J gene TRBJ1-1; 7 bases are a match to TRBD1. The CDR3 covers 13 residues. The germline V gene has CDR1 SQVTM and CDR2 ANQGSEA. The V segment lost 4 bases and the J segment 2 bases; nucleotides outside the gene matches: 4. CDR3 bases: TGCAGCGTTGCAACAGGGGTTAACACTGAAGCTTTCTTT. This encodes CSVATGVNTEAFF.

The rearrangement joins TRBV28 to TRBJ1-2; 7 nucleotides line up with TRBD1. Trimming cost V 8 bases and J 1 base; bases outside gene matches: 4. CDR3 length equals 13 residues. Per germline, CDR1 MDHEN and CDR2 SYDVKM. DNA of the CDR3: TGTGCCAGCCTCAACAGGGGTAACTATGGCTACACCTTC. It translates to CASLNRGNYGYTF.

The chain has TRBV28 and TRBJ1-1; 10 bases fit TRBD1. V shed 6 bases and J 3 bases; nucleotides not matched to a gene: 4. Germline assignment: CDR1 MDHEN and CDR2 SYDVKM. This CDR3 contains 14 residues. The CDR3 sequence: CASRAGQGDTEAFF. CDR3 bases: TGTGCCAGCAGGGCCGGACAGGGGGACACTGAAGCTTTCTTT.

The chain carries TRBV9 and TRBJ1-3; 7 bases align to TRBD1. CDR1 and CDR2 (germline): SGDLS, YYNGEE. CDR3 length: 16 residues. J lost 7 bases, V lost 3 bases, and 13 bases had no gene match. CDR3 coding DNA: TGTGCCAGCAGCGCCTCAGGGACAGAAAAAGGCAACACCATATATTTT. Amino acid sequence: CASSASGTEKGNTIYF.

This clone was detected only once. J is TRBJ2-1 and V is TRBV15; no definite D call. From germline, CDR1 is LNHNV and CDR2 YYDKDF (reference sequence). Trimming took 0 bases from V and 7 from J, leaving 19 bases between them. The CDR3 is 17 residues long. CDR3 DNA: TGTGCCACCAGCAGAGACCACTCACCTAATTCCCTAAATGAGCAGTTCTTC. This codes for CATSRDHSPNSLNEQFF.

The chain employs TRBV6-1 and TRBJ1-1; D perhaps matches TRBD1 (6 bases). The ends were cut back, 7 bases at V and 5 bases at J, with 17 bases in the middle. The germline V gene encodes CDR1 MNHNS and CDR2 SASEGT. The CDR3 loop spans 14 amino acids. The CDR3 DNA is TGTGCCAGCAAGGTGATACAGGGTGTGACTGAAGCTTTCTTT. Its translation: CASKVIQGVTEAFF.

The DNA of the CDR3 is TGTGCCAGCAGCCTTAGCTCCTACAATGAGCAGTTCTTC. This translates into CASSLSSYNEQFF. The chain combines TRBV7-2 with TRBJ2-1, with D unclear. The V end lost 5 bases, the J end lost 0 bases, and 5 bases lay between the germline ends. CDR1 is SGHTA and CDR2 is FQGNSA in the germline V gene. The CDR3 is 13 amino acids.

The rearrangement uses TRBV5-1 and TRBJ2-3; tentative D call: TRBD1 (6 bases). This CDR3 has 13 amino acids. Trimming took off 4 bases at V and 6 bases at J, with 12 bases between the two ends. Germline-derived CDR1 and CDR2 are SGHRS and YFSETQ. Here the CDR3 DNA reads TGCGCCAGCAGCAGTACCCAGGGGGATACGCAGTATTTT. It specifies CASSSTQGDTQYF.

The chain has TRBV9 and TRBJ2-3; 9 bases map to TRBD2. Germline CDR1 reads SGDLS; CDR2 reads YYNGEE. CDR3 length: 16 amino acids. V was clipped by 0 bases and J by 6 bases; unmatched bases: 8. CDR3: CASSVAGTSKSDTQYF. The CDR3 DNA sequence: TGTGCCAGCAGCGTAGCTGGGACTAGCAAATCCGATACGCAGTATTTT.

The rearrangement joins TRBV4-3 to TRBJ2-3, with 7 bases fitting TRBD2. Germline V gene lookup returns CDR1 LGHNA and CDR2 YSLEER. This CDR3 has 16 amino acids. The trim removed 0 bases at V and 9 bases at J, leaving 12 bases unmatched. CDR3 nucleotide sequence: TGCGCCAGCAGCCAAGAATCCTCGGGACTACCTCGGACGCAGTATTTT. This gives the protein CASSQESSGLPRTQYF.

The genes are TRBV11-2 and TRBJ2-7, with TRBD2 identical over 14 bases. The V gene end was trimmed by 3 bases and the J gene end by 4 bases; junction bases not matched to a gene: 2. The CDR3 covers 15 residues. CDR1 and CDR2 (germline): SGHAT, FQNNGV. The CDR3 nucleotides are TGTGCCAGCAGCTTGGGGACTAGCGGGAGTTACGAGCAGTACTTC. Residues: CASSLGTSGSYEQYF.

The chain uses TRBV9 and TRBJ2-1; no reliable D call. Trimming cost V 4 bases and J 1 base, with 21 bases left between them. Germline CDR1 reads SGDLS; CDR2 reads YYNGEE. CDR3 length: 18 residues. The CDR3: CASSKDTTTERSYNEQFF. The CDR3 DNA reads TGTGCCAGCAGCAAGGATACCACTACGGAGCGATCCTACAATGAGCAGTTCTTC.

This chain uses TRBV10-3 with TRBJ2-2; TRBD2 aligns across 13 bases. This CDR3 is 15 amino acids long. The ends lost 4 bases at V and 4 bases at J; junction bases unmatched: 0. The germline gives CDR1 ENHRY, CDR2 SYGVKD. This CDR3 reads CAISGTSGSTGELFF. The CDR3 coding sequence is TGTGCCATCAGTGGGACTAGCGGGAGCACCGGGGAGCTGTTTTTT.

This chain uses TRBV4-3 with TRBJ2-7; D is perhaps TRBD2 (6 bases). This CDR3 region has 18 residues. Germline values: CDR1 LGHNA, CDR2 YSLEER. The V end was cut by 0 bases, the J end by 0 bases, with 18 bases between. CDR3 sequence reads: CASSQDSFGGVNSYEQYF. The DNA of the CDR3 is TGCGCCAGCAGCCAAGATTCTTTCGGGGGAGTTAACTCCTACGAGCAGTACTTC.